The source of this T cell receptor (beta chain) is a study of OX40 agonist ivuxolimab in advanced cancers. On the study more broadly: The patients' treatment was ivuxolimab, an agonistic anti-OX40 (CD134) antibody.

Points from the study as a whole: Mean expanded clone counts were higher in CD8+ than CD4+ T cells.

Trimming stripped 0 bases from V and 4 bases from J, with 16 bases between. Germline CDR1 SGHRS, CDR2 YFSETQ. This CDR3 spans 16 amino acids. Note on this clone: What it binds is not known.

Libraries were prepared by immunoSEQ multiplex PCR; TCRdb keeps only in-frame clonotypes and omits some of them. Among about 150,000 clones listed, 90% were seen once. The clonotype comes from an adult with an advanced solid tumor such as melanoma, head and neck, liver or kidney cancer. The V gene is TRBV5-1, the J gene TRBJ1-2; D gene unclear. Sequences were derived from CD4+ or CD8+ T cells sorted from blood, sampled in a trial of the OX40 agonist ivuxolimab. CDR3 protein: CASSLGGPHAGYGYTF. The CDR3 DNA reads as TGCGCCAGCAGCTTGGGGGGTCCGCATGCTGGCTATGGCTACACCTTC.